The 25 T cell receptor beta chains listed next were all sequenced from one sample in a study of cytomegalovirus exposure and HLA in healthy donors. Primers included in the PCR were 60 Vbeta and 13 Jbeta primers. Assay: immunoSEQ multiplex PCR; the TCRdb copy retains only in-frame clones and omits some. The repertoire holds 150,000 to 200,000 clones, with roughly 80% as singletons. The sequenced sample was PBMCs. The receptor source for this set is a male donor in good health and CMV-seronegative.

The V gene is TRBV28, the J gene TRBJ2-1; TRBD1 matches 9 bases. The CDR3 contains 16 residues. Germline V gives CDR1 MDHEN, CDR2 SYDVKM. The CDR3 coding sequence is TGTTCATCGACAGGGGGAGATCCGAGCTCCTACAATGAGCAGTTCTTC. Amino acids: CSSTGGDPSSYNEQFF.

This clone appeared a few times. Germline is not matched at one junction end, which may reflect a read error. This chain uses TRBV12-5 with TRBJ1-2; D ambiguous. The CDR3 extends over 12 amino acids. From germline, CDR1 is LGHNT and CDR2 FRNRAP. Here the CDR3 reads CASGLGPSRPAF. The DNA of the CDR3 is TGTGCTAGTGGTTTGGGTCCATCGCGTCCGGCCTTC.

This clone occurred a few times. The V and J genes are TRBV5-1 and TRBJ2-7; D possibly corresponds to TRBD2 (6 bases). This CDR3 has 16 residues. The germline V gene encodes CDR1 SGHRS and CDR2 YFSETQ. V lost 3 bases and J lost 4, with 20 bases in between. The CDR3 nucleotides are TGCGCCAGCAGCTGGGCGGGCGGGACGGGCGTTTACGAGCAGTACTTC. Its translation is CASSWAGGTGVYEQYF. Full variable domain (outside the CDR3, taken from reference TRBV5-1 and TRBJ2-7): KAGVTQTPRYLIKTRGQQVTLSCSPISGHRSVSWYQQTPGQGLQFLFEYFSETQRNKGNFPGRFSGRQFSNSRSEMNVSTLELGDSALYLCASSWAGGTGVYEQYFGPGTRLTVT.

This clone was counted between two and nine times. The chain employs TRBV13 and TRBJ1-6, with D perhaps matching TRBD1 (6 bases). V shed 4 bases and J shed 9 bases, with 10 bases lying between them. Germline CDR1 reads PRHDT; CDR2 reads FYEKMQ (reference sequence). This CDR3 spans 13 amino acids. The CDR3 region is CASSSTGPSPLHF. The CDR3 nucleotides read TGTGCCAGCAGCTCAACAGGGCCTTCACCCCTCCACTTT.

This clone was found a few times. The rearrangement uses TRBV9 and TRBJ1-4; D may be TRBD1 (5 bases). The germline V gene encodes CDR1 SGDLS and CDR2 YYNGEE. The CDR3 runs 17 residues. Trimming removed 4 bases from V and 0 bases from J, with 16 bases in between. CDR3 in DNA: TGTGCCAGCAGCCCCAGCGGGGGAATTCCAACTAATGAAAAACTGTTTTTT. Protein sequence: CASSPSGGIPTNEKLFF. The variable domain in full, with the rest retrieved from reference TRBV9 and TRBJ1-4, is DSGVTQTPKHLITATGQRVTLRCSPRSGDLSVYWYQQSLDQGLQFLIQYYNGEERAKGNILERFSAQQFPDLHSELNLSSLELGDSALYFCASSPSGGIPTNEKLFFGSGTQLSVL.

The CDR3 protein is CASSWGGTGTHYEQYF. The CDR3 region has the DNA TGTGCCAGCAGCTGGGGGGGTACCGGGACGCATTACGAGCAGTACTTC. V gene TRBV28 combines with J gene TRBJ2-7; TRBD2 aligns across 7 bases. J lost 4 bases, V lost 6 bases, and 15 bases had no gene match. The CDR3 length is 16 residues. CDR1 and CDR2 (germline): MDHEN, SYDVKM.

V gene TRBV4-2 combines with J gene TRBJ2-3; D not certain. The germline gives CDR1 LGHNA, CDR2 YNFKEQ. Trimming cost V 4 bases and J 2 bases, with 4 bases left between them. This CDR3 is 12 amino acids long. The CDR3 here is CASSPYTDTQYF. CDR3 bases: TGTGCCAGCAGCCCGTACACAGATACGCAGTATTTT.

This clone has a handful of counts. The chain joins TRBV4-1 to TRBJ2-3, with TRBD2 matching over 10 bases. Per the germline V gene, CDR1 is MGHRA and CDR2 is YSYEKL. The CDR3 extends over 20 amino acids. Losses at the gene ends were 4 bases for V and 4 bases for J; bases not matched to a gene: 20. CDR3 nucleotide sequence: TGCGCCAGCAGCCGGACTAGAGGGGCTAGCGGGGGAGCTTTCGCAGATACGCAGTATTTT. Encoded protein: CASSRTRGASGGAFADTQYF.

The chain is built from TRBV7-8 and TRBJ1-1; 8 nucleotides agree with TRBD1. The V gene's germline CDR1 is SGHVS and CDR2 FQNEAQ. There are 15 residues in the CDR3. V was pared by 5 bases and J by 5 bases, with 10 bases of the junction left unmatched. CDR3 in DNA: TGTGCCAGCAGCACCCGGACAGGGATTGGGACTGAAGCTTTCTTT. It encodes CASSTRTGIGTEAFF.

The rearrangement links TRBV28 to TRBJ2-4; D call uncertain. This CDR3 has 13 residues. The germline V and J ends were trimmed by 6 bases and 9 bases, with 15 bases remaining between them. Per germline, CDR1 MDHEN and CDR2 SYDVKM. CDR3 in amino acids: CASSPGPLTIQYF. The CDR3 nucleotides are TGTGCCAGCAGCCCTGGGCCGTTAACCATTCAGTACTTC.

The V call is TRBV7-9, the J call TRBJ1-5, with 7 bases fitting TRBD1. J gave up 3 bases and V 5 bases, and 7 bases lay outside the gene matches. Germline values: CDR1 SEHNR, CDR2 FQNEAQ (reference sequence). The CDR3 spans 15 residues. The CDR3 bases are TGTGCCAGCAGCGCCGGGGGACAGAACAATCAGCCCCAGCATTTT. This encodes CASSAGGQNNQPQHF.

This chain joins TRBV2 and TRBJ1-5; 7 nucleotides agree with TRBD1. The CDR3 is made up of 16 amino acids. CDR1 SNHLY and CDR2 FYNNEI come from the germline V gene. V was pared by 5 bases and J by 1 base, with 8 bases of the junction left unmatched. CDR3 amino acids: CASSNRGTASNQPQHF. DNA for the CDR3: TGTGCCAGCAGTAATAGAGGGACAGCCAGCAATCAGCCCCAGCATTTT.

For this clone: Mismatch with germline at one junction end may stem from a read error. V and J are TRBV6-1 and TRBJ2-6, with D hard to call. The CDR3 contains 14 residues. Germline V lookup: CDR1 MNHNS, CDR2 SASEGT. DNA of the CDR3: TGTGCCAGCCGTGACCCAATCGGGGCCAACGTCCTGACTTTC. Its translation is CASRDPIGANVLTF.

The chain is built from TRBV9 and TRBJ1-6; D is uncertain. V lost 3 bases, J lost 6 bases, and 7 bases lay in between. The CDR3 consists of 13 residues. Germline CDR1 is SGDLS and CDR2 is YYNGEE. The CDR3 region is CASSARINSPLHF. CDR3 coding DNA: TGTGCCAGCAGCGCGCGGATTAATTCACCCCTCCACTTT.

This rearrangement joins TRBV29-1 to TRBJ1-1, with D unresolved. The CDR3 is made up of 13 amino acids. The germline V gene has CDR1 SQVTM and CDR2 ANQGSEA. V was shortened by 2 bases and J by 0 bases, with 7 bases between the two germline ends. The CDR3 DNA follows: TGCAGCGTTGAACGCCAGATGAACACTGAAGCTTTCTTT. Its protein is CSVERQMNTEAFF.

This clone has a handful of counts. The rearrangement links TRBV19 to TRBJ1-2, with 8 bases matching TRBD1. This CDR3 spans 15 amino acids. V was pared by 3 bases and J by 2 bases, with 5 bases of the junction left unmatched. CDR1 and CDR2 from the germline V gene are LNHDA and SQIVND (reference sequence). CDR3 protein: CASSIKQGANYGYTF. The CDR3 DNA sequence: TGTGCCAGTAGTATTAAGCAGGGGGCGAACTATGGCTACACCTTC.

To note about this clone: One end of the junction does not line up with germline, which may come from a read error. The chain has TRBV7-9 and TRBJ2-3, with D perhaps TRBD1 (6 bases). CDR1 and CDR2 (germline): SEHNR, FQNEAQ (reference sequence). The CDR3 spans 16 residues. The CDR3 protein is CSSSSLGHSSTDTQYF. CDR3 in DNA: TGTTCCAGCAGTTCCCTGGGACACTCTAGCACAGATACGCAGTATTTT.

This sequence joins TRBV28 and TRBJ1-6; D possibly corresponds to TRBD1 (5 bases). The V end lost 1 base, the J end lost 4 bases, and 11 bases lay between the germline ends. The CDR3 has 16 amino acids. CDR1 and CDR2 from the germline V gene are MDHEN and SYDVKM. This chain's CDR3 is CASSLLPGRYNSPLHF. CDR3 bases: TGTGCCAGCAGTTTATTGCCAGGGAGGTATAATTCACCCCTCCACTTT.

This clone was detected only once. CDR3: CASSLVETGRNEKLFF. The CDR3 region has the DNA TGTGCCAGCAGCTTAGTCGAAACAGGTCGTAATGAAAAACTGTTTTTT. V is TRBV7-9 and J is TRBJ1-4; D possibly corresponds to TRBD1 (5 bases). With 1 base removed from V and 4 bases from J, the gap between germline ends came to 13 bases. The CDR3 covers 16 residues. Germline V gene sequence: CDR1 SEHNR, CDR2 FQNEAQ (reference sequence).

This clone was observed a single time. The J gene is TRBJ2-2, the V gene TRBV2, with 8 bases matching TRBD1. V gave up 4 bases and J gave up 5 bases; unmatched junction bases: 6. The V gene's germline CDR1 is SNHLY and CDR2 FYNNEI. The CDR3 totals 15 residues. CDR3 in DNA: TGTGCCAGCAGTGTCCAGGGGGCGCTGACCGGGGAGCTGTTTTTT. It translates to CASSVQGALTGELFF.

This chain joins TRBV18 and TRBJ2-3; weak D call: TRBD1 (5 bases). V was clipped by 4 bases and J by 1 base, with 15 bases between them. Germline assignment: CDR1 KGHSH and CDR2 LQKENI. This CDR3 is built from 16 residues. This CDR3 is CASSQRGQAGTDTQYF. In DNA, the CDR3 is TGTGCCAGCTCACAACGAGGACAAGCCGGCACAGATACGCAGTATTTT. Together with reference TRBV18 and TRBJ2-3, the CDR3 gives the full variable domain: NAGVMQNPRHLVRRRGQEARLRCSPMKGHSHVYWYRQLPEEGLKFMVYLQKENIIDESGMPKERFSAEFPKEGPSILRIQQVVRGDSAAYFCASSQRGQAGTDTQYFGPGTRLTVL.

The chain uses TRBV18 and TRBJ1-2; 9 bases fit TRBD1. J lost 8 bases, V lost 5 bases, and 12 bases had no gene match. The CDR3 has 15 residues. Germline assignment: CDR1 KGHSH and CDR2 LQKENI. The chain's CDR3 is CASSEDRGGERGYTF. The CDR3 region has the DNA TGTGCCAGCTCAGAGGACAGGGGAGGAGAACGCGGCTACACCTTC.

The chain couples TRBV4-3 to TRBJ1-1; unclear D gene. Trimming pared 2 bases from V and 10 bases from J, leaving 20 bases between. Per germline, CDR1 LGHNA and CDR2 YSLEER. The CDR3 runs to 15 residues. The CDR3 DNA reads as TGCGCCAGCAGCCAATCTAGCGGCCGTTGGGAATTAGCTTTCTTT. It specifies CASSQSSGRWELAFF.

The genes are TRBV15 and TRBJ2-2, with TRBD2 matching over 7 bases. After removal of 0 bases from V and 4 bases from J, the junction contained 11 bases not matched to a gene. Looked up from germline, CDR1 is LNHNV and CDR2 is YYDKDF (reference sequence). CDR3 length: 18 residues. Here the CDR3 DNA reads TGTGCCACCAGCAGAGATTGGGCAAGCGGGACCAGCACCGGGGAGCTGTTTTTT. Amino acid sequence: CATSRDWASGTSTGELFF.

This clone was found a few times. V usage is TRBV7-6 and J usage is TRBJ2-1, with D possibly matching TRBD2 (5 bases). Germline CDR1 reads SGHVS; CDR2 reads FNYEAQ. CDR3 length: 13 residues. The ends were cut back, 0 bases at V and 12 bases at J, with 12 bases in the middle. The CDR3: CASSLAAGSRQFF. CDR3 sequence (DNA): TGTGCCAGCAGCTTAGCGGCGGGCTCTAGGCAGTTCTTC. Full variable domain (remainder filled in from reference TRBV7-6 and TRBJ2-1): GAGVSQSPRYKVTKRGQDVALRCDPISGHVSLYWYRQALGQGPEFLTYFNYEAQQDKSGLPNDRFSAERPEGSISTLTIQRTEQRDSAMYRCASSLAAGSRQFFGPGTRLTVL.